A selection of T cell receptor beta chains follows, all from one sample in a study of shared clonotypes between healthy human individuals. Assay used: immunoSEQ multiplex PCR; TCRdb lists only in-frame clones, some missing. The table shows under 700,000 clones, with about 95% occurring only once. Sample: naive CD8+ T cells sorted from blood. The receptors here all came from a woman in her twenties or thirties in good health. Both conserved end residues are part of each CDR3. D genes are given only for firm matches. Size tells how often a clone was seen (once, few, many) or the class of an expanded clone, and some rows leave it out.

D,J,size,V,DNA,CDR3
NA,TRBJ2-3,once,TRBV11-2,TGTGCCAGCAGCTTCCTGGAGGGGGGACCAGATACGCAGTATTTT,CASSFLEGGPDTQYF
NA,TRBJ2-6,NA,TRBV5-1,TGCGCCAGCAGCTTAGACTTGCATCGTGGCAACGGGGCCAACGTCCTGACTTTC,CASSLDLHRGNGANVLTF
NA,TRBJ1-1,NA,TRBV9,TGTGCCAGCAGCGGGGGACGGAACACTGAAGCTTTCTTT,CASSGGRNTEAFF
NA,TRBJ2-7,NA,TRBV4-1,TGCGCCAGCAGACCTCCCTACGAGCAGTACTTC,CASRPPYEQYF
TRBD1,TRBJ2-7,NA,TRBV27,TGTGCCAGTCATCCGGGACAGGGGGTATACGAGCAGTACTTC,CASHPGQGVYEQYF
TRBD2,TRBJ2-1,NA,TRBV28,TGTGCCAGCAGTTTTAGTTTTAGGACTAGCGGAACCAATGAGCAGTTCTTC,CASSFSFRTSGTNEQFF
NA,TRBJ1-1,NA,TRBV10-1,TGCGCCAGCAGTGAAAGGTCCATGAACACTGAAGCTTTCTTT,CASSERSMNTEAFF
TRBD2,TRBJ2-7,NA,TRBV7-9,TGTGCCAGCACCAAGGGGCTAGCGGGCCCACAAAGCTCCTACGAGCAGTACTTC,CASTKGLAGPQSSYEQYF
TRBD2,TRBJ2-3,NA,TRBV29-1,TGCAGCGTTACCCAAGCGGGAGTCGTGACAGATACGCAGTATTTT,CSVTQAGVVTDTQYF
TRBD2,TRBJ2-7,NA,TRBV13,TGTGCCAGCAGCCTACCGGGACTAGCGGACGAGCAGTACTTC,CASSLPGLADEQYF
TRBD2,TRBJ2-7,NA,TRBV7-9,TGTGCCAGCAGCTTTACGGCTAGCGGTAATTACGAGCAGTACTTC,CASSFTASGNYEQYF
NA,TRBJ2-7,NA,TRBV5-6,TGTGCCAGCAGCTTGGATCCGGGCCTCCTTTACGAGCAGTACTTC,CASSLDPGLLYEQYF
NA,TRBJ1-4,NA,TRBV27,TGTGCCAGCAGTTTTTCCCCGGAGTCCAAACTGTTTTTT,CASSFSPESKLFF
NA,TRBJ1-4,NA,TRBV16,TGTGCCAGCAGCCAGGACAGCCCTTTTAATGAAAAACTGTTTTTT,CASSQDSPFNEKLFF
TRBD2,TRBJ2-1,once,TRBV28,TGTGCCAGCAGCCCATTGGAGACTAGCGGGAGTCGACGGTCGTTAGGTGAGCAGTTCTTC,CASSPLETSGSRRSLGEQFF
TRBD2,TRBJ2-7,NA,TRBV28,TGTGCCAGCAGTTTTGGCCTAGCGGGAAACCACGAGCAGTACTTC,CASSFGLAGNHEQYF
NA,TRBJ2-7,NA,TRBV27,TGTGCCGTCCGGGACTCCAACTCCTACGAGCAGTACTTC,CAVRDSNSYEQYF
NA,TRBJ2-1,NA,TRBV27,TGTGCCAGCAGTCTCCGGGAATTCAATGAGCAGTTCTTC,CASSLREFNEQFF
TRBD2,TRBJ2-7,NA,TRBV2,TGTGCCAGCAGTGAAAGAGGATATTTTAGCGGGAGTTCCTACGAGCAGTACTTC,CASSERGYFSGSSYEQYF
NA,TRBJ2-7,NA,TRBV6-5,TGTGCCAGCAGTTACTCGACGGGGTCTTCCTACGAGCAGTACTTC,CASSYSTGSSYEQYF
NA,TRBJ1-1,few,TRBV7-9,TGTGCCAGCAGCCCGGACACTGAAGCTTTCTTT,CASSPDTEAFF
NA,TRBJ1-4,NA,TRBV6-5,TGTGCCAGCAGTTTCCGGACACATGCAACTAATGAAAAACTGTTTTTT,CASSFRTHATNEKLFF
TRBD1,TRBJ1-1,NA,TRBV11-2,TGTGCCTCTGGACAGGGGATTATGTACACTGAAGCTTTCTTT,CASGQGIMYTEAFF
NA,TRBJ2-5,once,TRBV25-1,TGTGCCAGCACCGGGGTCGGAGAGACCCAGTACTTC,CASTGVGETQYF
NA,TRBJ1-1,NA,TRBV28,TGTGCCAGCAGTTTGGCACTCATGAACACTGAAGCTTTCTTT,CASSLALMNTEAFF
NA,TRBJ2-1,NA,TRBV27,TGTGCCAGCAGTTTCCACCAGGGGTTCAATGAGCAGTTCTTC,CASSFHQGFNEQFF
TRBD1,TRBJ1-2,NA,TRBV30,TGTGCCTGGAGGTCGGGGACAGGGAATGTCGATGGCTACACCTTC,CAWRSGTGNVDGYTF
NA,TRBJ1-2,NA,TRBV27,TGTGCCAGCACCTCAGGGACAACTAACTATGGCTACACCTTC,CASTSGTTNYGYTF
NA,TRBJ2-7,NA,TRBV2,TGTGCCAGTAGACTATACGAGCAGTACTTC,CASRLYEQYF
TRBD2,TRBJ2-7,NA,TRBV10-1,TGCGCCAGCAGTGACGGGCTAGCGGGGACCCCCTACGAGCAGTACTTC,CASSDGLAGTPYEQYF
NA,TRBJ2-2,NA,TRBV10-1,TGCGCCAGCAGTGACCAGGGCACCGGGGAGCTGTTTTTT,CASSDQGTGELFF
NA,TRBJ1-4,NA,TRBV16,TGTGCCAGCAGCCAAGGATGGGAAGGGGGAAGAGGAGAAAAACTGTTTTTT,CASSQGWEGGRGEKLFF
NA,TRBJ2-7,NA,TRBV28,TGTGCCAGCAGTTTTAATGTCAGGCAAAGCTCCTACGAGCAGTACTTC,CASSFNVRQSSYEQYF
NA,TRBJ2-7,NA,TRBV28,TGTGCCAGCAGGGTGCAGGGAATATCCTACGAGCAGTACTTC,CASRVQGISYEQYF
TRBD2,TRBJ2-7,NA,TRBV27,TGTGCCAGCGCCTTGACTAGCGGGAGCTACGAGCAGTACTTC,CASALTSGSYEQYF
TRBD1,TRBJ2-3,NA,TRBV27,TGTGCCAGCAGTACGGACAGGGAGTTCGGGGATACGCAGTATTTT,CASSTDREFGDTQYF
NA,TRBJ1-5,NA,TRBV21-1,TGTGCCAGCAGCAAAAGGAGGGGCAGGGAATCCGGCAATCAGCCCCAGCATTTT,CASSKRRGRESGNQPQHF
TRBD1,TRBJ1-2,NA,TRBV9,TGTGCCAGCAGCGCCATACAGGGGGCGGATGGCTACACCTTC,CASSAIQGADGYTF
TRBD2,TRBJ2-5,NA,TRBV5-1,TGCGCCAGCAGCTTGCGGCCGACTAGCGGGAGGGCCCTGCGAATCGAGGAGACCCAGTACTTC,CASSLRPTSGRALRIEETQYF
NA,TRBJ2-5,NA,TRBV15,TGTGCCACCAGCAGACCAGGGACCCCTCGGCTGGAGACCCAGTACTTC,CATSRPGTPRLETQYF
NA,TRBJ1-2,NA,TRBV29-1,TGCAGCGTTGAAGAGATTAGGGGGGGGCTCTATGGCTACACCTTC,CSVEEIRGGLYGYTF
NA,TRBJ2-2,once,TRBV21-1,TGTGCCAGCAGCAAAATTGGGAACCAGGGGGCCCTTCCCCACACCGGGGAGCTGTTTTTT,CASSKIGNQGALPHTGELFF
NA,TRBJ1-1,NA,TRBV30,TGTGCCTGGAGTGTTATCACTGAAGCTTTCTTT,CAWSVITEAFF
TRBD2,TRBJ2-1,NA,TRBV7-8,TGTGCCAGCAACCGACTAGCGGGAGTGGGGTCCTACAATGAGCAGTTCTTC,CASNRLAGVGSYNEQFF
NA,TRBJ2-7,NA,TRBV2,TGTGCCAGCAGTGACTGGCCGGTTACCTACGAGCAGTACTTC,CASSDWPVTYEQYF
NA,TRBJ2-2,NA,TRBV9,TGTGCCAGCACCCCCGGGAACTTACGAGCCGGGGAGCTGTTTTTT,CASTPGNLRAGELFF
NA,TRBJ2-1,NA,TRBV29-1,TGCAGCGTCCCCCCCGTGTCTGGGAGTGGTGATGAGCAGTTCTTC,CSVPPVSGSGDEQFF
TRBD2,TRBJ2-7,NA,TRBV27,TGTGCCGGCAAAGCGGGAGGTATTTACGAGCAGTACTTC,CAGKAGGIYEQYF
NA,TRBJ1-3,NA,TRBV7-6,TGTGCCAGCAGCTTGGGAGGAAACACCATATATTTT,CASSLGGNTIYF
NA,TRBJ2-5,NA,TRBV9,TGTGCCAGCACCGCCGGTGGGGGGGCTCCAGAGACCCAGTACTTC,CASTAGGGAPETQYF
TRBD2,TRBJ2-7,once,TRBV28,TGTGCCAGCAGTTTATTGGTAGCGGGAGGAAATGCCGAGCAGTACTTC,CASSLLVAGGNAEQYF
TRBD2,TRBJ2-1,NA,TRBV15,TGTGCCACCAGCAGCGGGACTAGCGGATACAATGAGCAGTTCTTC,CATSSGTSGYNEQFF
NA,TRBJ2-7,NA,TRBV9,TGTGCCAGCAGCGGCGGTGGGGTCCACGAGCAGTACTTC,CASSGGGVHEQYF